One sample yielded the 10 T cell receptor beta chains listed below, sequenced in a study of a mutant IDH1 vaccine in newly diagnosed glioma. Sequencing used immunoSEQ multiplex PCR; TCRdb keeps in-frame clones, though not all of them. The data hold 68,000 or so clones, with more than 65% observed a single time. Time point defined: baseline, week 1 (first vaccination visit). Sample treatment: pre-vaccination baseline after standard-of-care therapy. Sequences were derived from PBMCs, sampled from a glioma patient treated with radiotherapy, temozolomide or both. The receptors shown here come from a man in his forties or fifties with glioma.

V usage is TRBV6-5 and J usage is TRBJ1-2, with D unclear. V was shortened by 6 bases and J by 2 bases, with 13 bases between the two germline ends. The CDR3 sequence is 14 residues long. Germline V lookup: CDR1 MNHEY, CDR2 SVGAGI. CDR3 coding DNA: TGTGCCAGCAGGACGGGGATTCGAAACTATGGCTACACCTTC. Protein: CASRTGIRNYGYTF.

The V and J genes are TRBV7-2 and TRBJ1-2, with TRBD1 as a possible D gene (5 bases). In germline, CDR1 is SGHTA, CDR2 FQGNSA. The CDR3 is 13 residues long. The V and J ends lost 5 bases and 1 base respectively, with 8 bases between them. CDR3 nucleotides: TGTGCCAGCAGCCGGGACCGTAACTATGGCTACACCTTC. Translating it yields CASSRDRNYGYTF.

In nucleotides, the CDR3 is TGCAGCGTTGCGGACACTCTTATGGACTATGGCTACACCTTC. It translates to CSVADTLMDYGYTF. This rearrangement joins TRBV29-1 to TRBJ1-2; D possibly corresponds to TRBD1 (5 bases). Germline-derived CDR1 and CDR2 are SQVTM and ANQGSEA. Between the trimmed V and J ends, which lost 4 bases and 3 bases, there was a span of 15 bases. CDR3 size: 14 residues. Together with reference TRBV29-1 and TRBJ1-2, the CDR3 gives the full variable domain: SAVISQKPSRDICQRGTSLTIQCQVDSQVTMMFWYRQQPGQSLTLIATANQGSEATYESGFVIDKFPISRPNLTFSTLTVSNMSPEDSSIYLCSVADTLMDYGYTFGSGTRLTVV.

The genes are TRBV9 and TRBJ1-4, with D possibly matching TRBD1 (5 bases). The CDR3 is 16 residues long. Trimming left V 7 bases short and J 0 bases short, with 16 bases between. CDR1 and CDR2 from the germline V gene are SGDLS and YYNGEE. Written as DNA, the CDR3 is TGTGCCAGCTCCCCGGGGGTGGGGGCAACTAATGAAAAACTGTTTTTT. This encodes CASSPGVGATNEKLFF.

This chain links TRBV6-4 with TRBJ2-5; D tentatively reads TRBD1 or TRBD2 (5 bases each). The V gene lost 5 bases and the J gene lost 5 bases, with 12 bases spanning the gap. The CDR3 has 13 amino acids. The germline V gene encodes CDR1 MRHNA and CDR2 SNTAGT. CDR3 coding DNA: TGTGCCAGCAGTCTCAAGTGGGGGGAGACCCAGTACTTC. It is translated as CASSLKWGETQYF.

This chain joins TRBV7-9 and TRBJ2-5; D gene unclear. In germline, CDR1 is SEHNR, CDR2 FQNEAQ (reference sequence). This CDR3 region has 11 residues. Trimming cost V 3 bases and J 4 bases, with 3 bases left between them. The CDR3 spells CASSFIETQYF. CDR3 sequence (DNA): TGTGCCAGCAGCTTTATAGAGACCCAGTACTTC.

This clone was counted once. The chain employs TRBV27 and TRBJ1-4; 7 nucleotides agree with TRBD1. J lost 8 bases, V lost 5 bases, and 11 bases had no gene match. Germline V gene sequence: CDR1 MNHEY, CDR2 SMNVEV (reference sequence). The CDR3 loop spans 15 amino acids. The CDR3 DNA reads as TGTGCCAGCAGTCCGCTCCAGGGACAGCTCGAAAAACTGTTTTTT. Its translation is CASSPLQGQLEKLFF.

This chain links TRBV14 with TRBJ1-2; D not certain. From germline, CDR1 is SGHDN and CDR2 FVKESK. This CDR3 comprises 13 residues. V shed 1 base and J shed 7 bases, with 10 bases lying between them. The CDR3 bases are TGTGCCAGCAGCCAAGGACGAGGAGGTGGCTACACCTTC. This encodes CASSQGRGGGYTF.

J is TRBJ1-1 and V is TRBV27; D gene uncertain. CDR1 is MNHEY and CDR2 is SMNVEV in the germline V gene (reference sequence). The length of the CDR3 is 14 residues. V lost 6 bases, J lost 4 bases, and 15 bases lay in between. CDR3 nucleotide sequence: TGTGCCAGCAGCCCTTTTGAGGGAGGCACTGAAGCTTTCTTT. The encoded protein is CASSPFEGGTEAFF.

V and J are TRBV6-5 and TRBJ1-1; no clear D gene. Per germline, CDR1 MNHEY and CDR2 SVGAGI. The CDR3 is made up of 13 amino acids. Trimming left V 4 bases short and J 4 bases short, with 10 bases between. CDR3 DNA sequence: TGTGCCAGCAGTTTGACCCGAGTCACTGAAGCTTTCTTT. Residues: CASSLTRVTEAFF.